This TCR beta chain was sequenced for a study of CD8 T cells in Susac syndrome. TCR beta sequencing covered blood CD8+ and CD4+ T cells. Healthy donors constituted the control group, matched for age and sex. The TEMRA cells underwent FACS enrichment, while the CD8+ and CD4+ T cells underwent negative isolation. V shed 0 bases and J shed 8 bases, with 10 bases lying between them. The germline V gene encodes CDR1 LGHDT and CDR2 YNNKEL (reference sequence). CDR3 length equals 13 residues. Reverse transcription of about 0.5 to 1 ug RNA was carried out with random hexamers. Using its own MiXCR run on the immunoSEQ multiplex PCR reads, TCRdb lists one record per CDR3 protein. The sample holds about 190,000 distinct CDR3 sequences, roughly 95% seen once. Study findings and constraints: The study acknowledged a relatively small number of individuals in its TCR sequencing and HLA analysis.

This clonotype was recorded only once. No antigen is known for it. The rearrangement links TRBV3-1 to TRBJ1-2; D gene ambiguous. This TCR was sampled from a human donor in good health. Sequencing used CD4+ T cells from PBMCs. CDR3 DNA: TGTGCCAGCAGCCAAGACTTTAGGGCGGGCTACACCTTC. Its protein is CASSQDFRAGYTF.